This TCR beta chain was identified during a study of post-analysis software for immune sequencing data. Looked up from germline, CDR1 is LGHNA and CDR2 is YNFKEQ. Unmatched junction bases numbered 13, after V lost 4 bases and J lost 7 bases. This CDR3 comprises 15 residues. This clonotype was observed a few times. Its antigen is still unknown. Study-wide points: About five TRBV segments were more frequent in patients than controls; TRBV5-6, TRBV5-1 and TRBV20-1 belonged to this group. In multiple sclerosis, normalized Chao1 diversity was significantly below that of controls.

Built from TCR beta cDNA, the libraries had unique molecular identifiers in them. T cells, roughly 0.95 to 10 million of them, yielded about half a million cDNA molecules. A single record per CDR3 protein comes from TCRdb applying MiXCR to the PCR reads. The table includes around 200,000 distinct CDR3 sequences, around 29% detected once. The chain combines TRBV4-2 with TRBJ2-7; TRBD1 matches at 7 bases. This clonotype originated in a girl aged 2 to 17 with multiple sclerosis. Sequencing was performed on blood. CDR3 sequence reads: CASSRQGQTYNEQYF. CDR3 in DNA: TGTGCCAGCAGCCGACAGGGACAGACCTACAATGAGCAGTACTTC.